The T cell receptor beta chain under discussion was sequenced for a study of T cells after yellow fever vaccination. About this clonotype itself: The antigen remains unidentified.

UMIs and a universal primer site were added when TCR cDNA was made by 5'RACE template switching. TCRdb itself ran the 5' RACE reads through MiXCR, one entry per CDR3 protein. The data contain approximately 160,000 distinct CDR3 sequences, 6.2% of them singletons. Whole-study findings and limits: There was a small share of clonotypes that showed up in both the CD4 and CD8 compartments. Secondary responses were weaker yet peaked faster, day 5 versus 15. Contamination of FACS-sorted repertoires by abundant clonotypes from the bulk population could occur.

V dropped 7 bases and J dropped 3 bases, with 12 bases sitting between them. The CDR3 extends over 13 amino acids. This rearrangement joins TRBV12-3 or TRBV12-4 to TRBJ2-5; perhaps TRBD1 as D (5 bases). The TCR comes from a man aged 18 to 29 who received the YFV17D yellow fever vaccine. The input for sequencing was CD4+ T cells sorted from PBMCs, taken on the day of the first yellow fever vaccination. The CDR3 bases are TGTGCCAGCACCGCCCCGACAGAAGAGACCCAGTACTTC. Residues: CASTAPTEETQYF.